The entry below gives a single T cell receptor (beta chain) sequence along with its context. No antigen is known for it. The data derive from a study of cytomegalovirus exposure and HLA in healthy donors. The wider study: An early data release held approximately 80 million unique TCRs from HLA-typed donors. General observations from the study: Most subjects' HLA-A and HLA-B alleles were reportedly predicted from TCR beta sequences. TCR beta V- and J-gene trimming, according to a later analysis, was linked to a missense DCLRE1C variant. Reports credit the classifier with highly specific, highly sensitive diagnosis of cytomegalovirus status.

Germline V gene data show CDR1 as MNHEY and CDR2 as SVGAGI. This CDR3 contains 15 residues. V was clipped by 6 bases and J by 1 base; unmatched bases: 7. The PCR used 60 Vbeta and 13 Jbeta primers. This table comes from immunoSEQ multiplex PCR, and its TCRdb copy is limited to in-frame clones, with some not included. The sample yields 90,000 to 95,000 clones, around 80% seen once. The TCR originated in a male donor in good health and CMV-seropositive. Sequenced input: PBMCs. The chain links TRBV6-5 to TRBJ2-7; 9 positions agree with TRBD1. The CDR3 protein is CASSSTGTGSYEQYF. CDR3 sequence (DNA): TGTGCCAGCAGCTCCACCGGGACAGGGTCCTACGAGCAGTACTTC.